The clone carrying this TCR beta chain showed up many times. No antigen is known for it. The cDNA was generated by 5'RACE with 10-nucleotide random UMIs. TCRdb reprocessed the 5' RACE reads with MiXCR, giving one entry per CDR3 protein. The profile shows tens of thousands of distinct CDR3 sequences, approximately 13% of them singletons. This sample is part of a study of neurological immune-mediated disorders. Time point indicated: longitudinal time-point 3. 2 million PBMCs stored at -80 C were the source of the unsorted libraries. This CDR3 has 14 residues. Germline V gene sequence: CDR1 DFQATT, CDR2 SNEGSKA (reference sequence). V was pared by 3 bases and J by 4 bases, with 6 bases of the junction left unmatched. The study's findings and limits: Multiple sclerosis was found to have the least TCR clonal expansion, below healthy controls, and HTLV-1-associated myelopathy the most. Sharing of CDR3 amino acid sequences among expanded clones across subjects was absent, suggesting private repertoires in all groups.

The chain joins TRBV20-1 to TRBJ2-1; 7 nucleotides line up with TRBD2. This TCR was recovered from a young man in good health. Sequencing used PBMCs. CDR3 sequence (DNA): TGCAGTGCTAGTGGCGGGAGCTTATACAATGAGCAGTTCTTC. Translated: CSASGGSLYNEQFF.